The entry below describes one T cell receptor beta chain. Its antigen is unidentified. Data came from immunoSEQ multiplex PCR; TCRdb stores just in-frame clones and leaves some out. The sample contains more than 100,000 clones, more than 80% of which appear only once. These data come from a study of glioma-infiltrating T cells after dendritic cell vaccination. Study-level background: Glioblastoma patients came from Phase I and II dendritic cell vaccination trials. Study-wide points: Higher TCR clonality did not directly relate to longer survival.

CDR1 is PRHDT and CDR2 is FYEKMQ in the germline V gene (reference sequence). V was pared by 4 bases and J by 10 bases, with 7 bases of the junction left unmatched. The CDR3 loop spans 14 amino acids. The sequenced sample was blood, obtained before dendritic cell vaccination. The rearrangement uses TRBV13 and TRBJ1-1; 12 nucleotides align to TRBD1. The receptor comes from a human donor with glioblastoma. The CDR3 nucleotides read TGTGCCAGCAGCTACGGGACAGGGGGCGAAGCAGCTTTCTTT. This translates into CASSYGTGGEAAFF. Drawing the rest from reference TRBV13 and TRBJ1-1, the complete variable domain is AAGVIQSPRHLIKEKRETATLKCYPIPRHDTVYWYQQGPGQDPQFLISFYEKMQSDKGSIPDRFSAQQFSDYHSELNMSSLELGDSALYFCASSYGTGGEAAFFGQGTRLTVV.